This T cell receptor beta chain was found in a study of blood T cell repertoires in COVID-19. Study-wide background: Material from acute and convalescent COVID-19 was sourced from the United States, Italy and Spain. PBMCs, B-cell-depleted T cells, or T cells were the source of the cDNA or gDNA that made up the material.

J was trimmed by 3 bases and V by 4 bases; bases with no gene match: 9. This CDR3 region has 17 residues. Per germline, CDR1 LGHNA and CDR2 YNFKEQ. This clone showed up just once. Original data processing: How many nucleated cells were present was estimated from reference gene primer amplification. Profiled with immunoSEQ multiplex PCR; TCRdb holds only in-frame clones, not every one. The V and J calls and clone size are taken from that table; D and trimming were inferred from the DNA. This table has 150,000 to 200,000 clones, around 90% appearing once. This chain connects TRBV4-2 to TRBJ1-4; TRBD1 agrees at 9 bases. The receptor's source is a man between 40 and 49 years old with acute or convalescent COVID-19. The sequencing sample was made of peripheral blood. CDR3 nucleotide sequence: TGTGCCAGCAGCCTCAGGACAGGGGATGTGGCTAATGAAAAACTGTTTTTT. Translated, it gives CASSLRTGDVANEKLFF.